A selection of T cell receptor beta chains follows, all from one sample in a study of blood T cell repertoires in COVID-19. TCRdb's table, derived via immunoSEQ multiplex PCR, lists solely in-frame clones and lacks some. The sample lists hundreds of thousands of clones; roughly nine tenths were seen once. The sequencing sample was made of PBMCs or T cells enriched from blood (not recorded which). The receptors were gathered from a man in his fifties or sixties who had recovered from COVID-19. Each CDR3 is given without its conserved first and last residue. D genes are given only for firm matches.

d_call	j_call	v_call	cdr3_aa
TRBD2	TRBJ2-7	TRBV7-9	ASSDYASGGGYEQY
.	TRBJ1-4	TRBV7-9	ASSYVLTNEKLF
TRBD1	TRBJ1-2	TRBV6-1	ASSEPGQGDGYT
TRBD2	TRBJ2-1	TRBV4-1	ASSQRSLAGGLVDEQF
TRBD1	TRBJ2-7	TRBV6-5	ASSSISGGQDEQY
.	TRBJ2-5	TRBV9	ASSVAGWTEETQY
.	TRBJ1-1	TRBV9	ASSWDTSNTEAF
.	TRBJ1-1	TRBV5-4	ASSLDRVGIMNTEAF
.	TRBJ2-7	TRBV7-9	ASSGGPGGDEQY
TRBD1	TRBJ1-2	TRBV12-5	ASGFGQGTGYT
TRBD1	TRBJ1-1	TRBV6-6	ASTPRGTGLAF
TRBD2	TRBJ2-1	TRBV5-1	ASSGSGRVYNEQF
.	TRBJ1-1	TRBV6-1	ASSEAAGYTEAF
TRBD1	TRBJ2-5	TRBV5-1	ASSKGTVGQETQY
TRBD1	TRBJ1-2	TRBV6-1	ASSEEHRGVYGYT
.	TRBJ2-7	TRBV7-6	ASSSPPTQAYEQY
TRBD2	TRBJ2-1	TRBV2	ASGWTSDHNEQF
.	TRBJ1-3	TRBV12-3/TRBV12-4	ASSTGIGNTIY
TRBD1	TRBJ1-1	TRBV5-1	ASSSGLLDRRSEAF
.	TRBJ1-6	TRBV4-1	ASSQTVSYNSPLH
.	TRBJ1-3	TRBV30	AWSALNTIY
.	TRBJ1-2	TRBV5-4	ASSSREGDYT
TRBD2	TRBJ2-7	TRBV6-1	ASSEATSGIYEQY